The 20 T cell receptor beta chains below come from one sample, sequenced in a study of metastatic and nonmetastatic thyroid tumors. Ahead of thyroid surgery, no patient had received treatment of any kind. TCRdb ran MiXCR on the PCR reads. This table holds approximately 40,000 clones, 28% found once. Material for sequencing was blood. Receptors originate from a male donor with papillary thyroid cancer or a benign thyroid nodule (not recorded which). Some clones in this sample may be carry-over from other donors' samples.

The chain employs TRBV9 and TRBJ2-2; D is unclear. The V gene lost 1 base and the J gene lost 2 bases, with 9 bases spanning the gap. Germline CDR1 is SGDLS and CDR2 is YYNGEE. This CDR3 is 15 amino acids long. The CDR3 spells CASSVRPANTGELFF. For the CDR3, the DNA is TGTGCCAGCAGCGTAAGGCCAGCAAACACCGGGGAGCTGTTTTTT.

In its sample, this clone was seen many times. The chain uses TRBV11-3 and TRBJ2-5; D not resolved. The CDR3 covers 11 residues. Germline assignment: CDR1 SGHNT and CDR2 YENEEA. V lost 1 base and J lost 5, with 2 bases in between. In DNA form, the CDR3 reads TGTGCCAGCAGCTTAGGGGAGACCCAGTACTTC. It is translated as CASSLGETQYF.

This chain's CDR3 is CASSHGGTSGSKETQYF. CDR3 DNA: TGTGCCAGCAGCCACGGCGGGACTAGCGGGTCAAAAGAGACCCAGTACTTC. The chain uses TRBV7-2 and TRBJ2-5; 12 nucleotides line up with TRBD2. Germline CDR1 SGHTA, CDR2 FQGNSA. The CDR3 spans 17 residues. With 5 bases clipped from V and 3 bases from J, the junction kept 10 bases outside the gene matches.

The V gene is TRBV12-3 or TRBV12-4, the J gene TRBJ2-1; D is perhaps TRBD1 or TRBD2 (5 bases each). The V end was cut by 6 bases, the J end by 12 bases, with 18 bases between. CDR3 size: 13 residues. The CDR3 sequence: CASSRDPSHVQFF. The CDR3 DNA reads TGTGCCAGCAGCCGGGACCCCAGTCATGTGCAGTTCTTC.

The J gene is TRBJ1-4, the V gene TRBV28, with D unclear. V gave up 3 bases and J gave up 5 bases, with 10 bases separating them. Germline CDR1 reads MDHEN; CDR2 reads SYDVKM. The CDR3 runs to 14 residues. This chain's CDR3 is CASSLGGLNEKLFF. Here the CDR3 DNA reads TGTGCCAGCAGTTTGGGCGGACTAAATGAAAAACTGTTTTTT.

CDR3 residues: CASSFLRTSSGNTIYF. The CDR3 DNA sequence: TGTGCCAGCAGTTTTTTGAGGACAAGCTCTGGAAACACCATATATTTT. The chain uses TRBV28 and TRBJ1-3, with D possibly being TRBD1 (5 bases). The CDR3 has 16 residues. Germline-derived CDR1 and CDR2 are MDHEN and SYDVKM. V was cut by 3 bases and J by 0 bases, with 12 bases left in between.

This chain connects TRBV20-1 to TRBJ1-1, with D perhaps matching TRBD1 (5 bases). This CDR3 comprises 14 residues. With 2 bases removed from V and 3 bases from J, the gap between germline ends came to 13 bases. Germline assignment: CDR1 DFQATT and CDR2 SNEGSKA (reference sequence). CDR3 nucleotides: TGCAGTGCTAGATACCCCCGGGGCGACACTGAAGCTTTCTTT. This encodes CSARYPRGDTEAFF.

Only a few counts were recorded for this clone. The chain joins TRBV12-3 or TRBV12-4 to TRBJ2-3, with D possibly being TRBD2 (8 bases). This CDR3 is built from 16 residues. Trimming cost V 5 bases and J 2 bases, with 17 bases left between them. DNA of the CDR3: TGTGCCAGCAGTCAAGGGGGCGGGAGGCACACAGATACGCAGTATTTT. This encodes CASSQGGGRHTDTQYF.

This clone was seen ten or more times. The chain carries TRBV29-1 and TRBJ2-2; the D is unclear. The CDR3 covers 13 residues. Germline values: CDR1 SQVTM, CDR2 ANQGSEA. The V gene lost 4 bases and the J gene lost 6 bases, with 12 bases spanning the gap. The CDR3 DNA is TGCAGCGTTGCCGGTGGGTTGGCCGGGGAGCTGTTTTTT. Residues: CSVAGGLAGELFF.

This clone has a count of ten or more. The CDR3 coding sequence is TGTGCCAGCAACCTCGGGGCAGCTCCTTACAATGAGCAGTTCTTC. Its translation is CASNLGAAPYNEQFF. J is TRBJ2-1 and V is TRBV5-5; D is perhaps TRBD1 or TRBD2 (5 bases each). The CDR3 is 15 residues long. V lost 6 bases and J lost 4, with 17 bases in between. Per germline, CDR1 SGHKS and CDR2 YYEKEE (reference sequence).

The J gene is TRBJ2-7, the V gene TRBV11-2, with D uncertain. CDR3 length equals 15 residues. Trimming removed 5 bases at V and 7 bases at J, with 21 bases between. Germline loops: CDR1 SGHAT, CDR2 FQNNGV. As DNA, the CDR3 is TGTGCCAGCAGCCCCTCGAATCCCGGTTGGTCGGAGCAGTACTTC. It specifies CASSPSNPGWSEQYF. The whole variable domain, remainder taken from reference TRBV11-2 and TRBJ2-7, is EAGVAQSPRYKIIEKRQSVAFWCNPISGHATLYWYQQILGQGPKLLIQFQNNGVVDDSQLPKDRFSAERLKGVDSTLKIQPAKLEDSAVYLCASSPSNPGWSEQYFGPGTRLTVT.

There are many counts of this clone. A read error may explain this, as a much larger clone is one base away. This chain uses TRBV14 with TRBJ1-2; D is uncertain. Germline assignment: CDR1 SGHDN and CDR2 FVKESK. The CDR3 contains 13 residues. The V and J ends lost 5 bases and 7 bases respectively, with 14 bases between them. The CDR3 nucleotides are TGTGCCAGCAGCTCCAGCTTCTATGGTGGCTACACCTTC. It specifies CASSSSFYGGYTF.

In its sample, this clone ranks as medium-sized. This chain links TRBV6-2 or TRBV6-3 with TRBJ2-7; D uncertain. CDR1 is MNHEY, CDR2 SVGEGT, per germline. The V and J ends lost 2 bases and 7 bases respectively, with 12 bases between them. CDR3 length equals 13 residues. CDR3 amino acids: CASSYGEFTEQYF. For the CDR3, the DNA is TGTGCCAGCAGTTACGGGGAATTTACAGAGCAGTACTTC.

This clone is medium-sized by share. The genes are TRBV6-1 and TRBJ1-6, with TRBD1 matching over 7 bases. This CDR3 has 15 amino acids. The germline V gene has CDR1 MNHNS and CDR2 SASEGT. Trimming removed 5 bases from V and 7 bases from J; junction bases left unmatched: 8. The CDR3 protein is CASSPTGARNSPLHF. CDR3 coding DNA: TGTGCCAGCAGTCCTACAGGGGCTAGGAATTCACCCCTCCACTTT.

This clone was observed many times. A read error may be the cause here, since a much bigger clone is one base away. The conserved phenylalanine or tryptophan normally closing the CDR3 is absent here, so this likely arose from a read error. This sequence joins TRBV28 and TRBJ2-1; no reliable D call. This CDR3 has 12 residues. Germline assignment: CDR1 MDHEN and CDR2 SYDVKM. Trimming pared 3 bases from V and 8 bases from J, leaving 8 bases between. This CDR3 reads CASSFHNYEQFL. CDR3 coding DNA: TGTGCCAGCAGTTTCCATAACTATGAGCAGTTCCTC.

This clone has a count of ten or more. The CDR3 DNA reads TGTGCCAGCAGTGAACGCGCTAGCGGGGGGGCCGAGGTGAACGAGCAGTACTTC. Translated, it gives CASSERASGGAEVNEQYF. V gene TRBV2 combines with J gene TRBJ2-7; 12 bases fit TRBD2. Germline V gene sequence: CDR1 SNHLY, CDR2 FYNNEI. Losses at the gene ends were 2 bases for V and 5 bases for J; bases not matched to a gene: 13. The CDR3 is made up of 18 amino acids.

There are many counts of this clone. The chain combines TRBV7-8 with TRBJ2-7; possibly TRBD1 for D (5 bases). The length of the CDR3 is 16 residues. CDR1 is SGHVS and CDR2 is FQNEAQ in the germline V gene. V lost 0 bases to trimming and J lost 0 bases, with 12 bases between them. The CDR3 nucleotides read TGTGCCAGCAGCTTAGCACTCGGCAGGGTCTCCTACGAGCAGTACTTC. Translating it yields CASSLALGRVSYEQYF. Together with reference TRBV7-8 and TRBJ2-7, the CDR3 gives the full variable domain: GAGVSQSPRYKVAKRGQDVALRCDPISGHVSLFWYQQALGQGPEFLTYFQNEAQLDKSGLPSDRFFAERPEGSVSTLKIQRTQQEDSAVYLCASSLALGRVSYEQYFGPGTRLTVT.

This clone showed up many times. V gene TRBV11-1 combines with J gene TRBJ2-1; D is possibly TRBD2 (6 bases). V lost 4 bases and J 8 bases, leaving 18 bases between the germline ends. CDR1 is SGHAT, CDR2 FQDESV, per germline (reference sequence). The length of the CDR3 is 15 residues. CDR3 amino acids: CASSSTGVGIYEQFF. The DNA of the CDR3 is TGTGCCAGCAGCTCCACGGGGGTCGGAATCTATGAGCAGTTCTTC.

The CDR3: CASTGGTGPYEQYF. CDR3 sequence (DNA): TGTGCCAGCACCGGGGGGACAGGACCCTACGAGCAGTACTTC. The gene calls are TRBV25-1 and TRBJ2-7; the D gene is possibly TRBD1 (8 bases). Trimming pared 7 bases from V and 2 bases from J, leaving 15 bases between. This CDR3 comprises 14 residues. Germline CDR1 reads MGHDK; CDR2 reads SYGVNS.

A remark on this clone: Other DNA sequences in the sample encode the same CDR3. The CDR3 nucleotides read TGCAGTGCTAGAGATGTGGGTGAAGCTTTCTTT. This gives the protein CSARDVGEAFF. The rearrangement links TRBV20-1 to TRBJ1-1; D is unclear. V was cut by 0 bases and J by 7 bases, with 6 bases left in between. Germline V CDR1 and CDR2: DFQATT, SNEGSKA (reference sequence). The CDR3 contains 11 residues.